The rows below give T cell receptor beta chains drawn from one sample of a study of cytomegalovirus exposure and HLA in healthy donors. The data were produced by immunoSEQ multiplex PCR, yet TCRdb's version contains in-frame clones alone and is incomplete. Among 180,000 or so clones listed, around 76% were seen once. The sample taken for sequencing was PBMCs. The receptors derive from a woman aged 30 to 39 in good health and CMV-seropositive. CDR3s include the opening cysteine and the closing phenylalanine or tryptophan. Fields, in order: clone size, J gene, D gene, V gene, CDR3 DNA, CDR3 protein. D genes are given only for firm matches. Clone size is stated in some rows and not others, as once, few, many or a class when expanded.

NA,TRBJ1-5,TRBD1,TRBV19,TGTGCCAGTAGTACGACAGGGAGTAGCAATCAGCCCCAGCATTTT,CASSTTGSSNQPQHF
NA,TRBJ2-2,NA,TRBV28,TGTGCCAGCACCCCCCTCGAGACAGTCAACACCGGGGAGCTGTTTTTT,CASTPLETVNTGELFF
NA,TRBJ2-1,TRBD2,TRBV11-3,TGTGCCAGCAGCCCCGGACTAGCTGGCGCTGAGCAGTTCTTC,CASSPGLAGAEQFF
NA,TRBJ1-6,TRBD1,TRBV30,TGTGCCTGGAATTCCGGACAGGGTAGGTCACCCCTCCACTTT,CAWNSGQGRSPLHF
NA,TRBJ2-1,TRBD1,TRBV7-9,TGTGCCAGCAGCCGAAGACAGGGCGTCGAGCAGTTCTTC,CASSRRQGVEQFF
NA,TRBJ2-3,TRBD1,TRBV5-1,TGCGCCAGCAGCGACCGACAGGGGGGTAACACAGATACGCAGTATTTT,CASSDRQGGNTDTQYF
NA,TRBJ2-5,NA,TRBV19,TGTGCCAGTAGTAGTCAGGGGGGAGAGACCCAGTACTTC,CASSSQGGETQYF
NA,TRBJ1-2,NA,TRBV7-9,TGTGCCAGCAGCTTCGGTGGAGGGGAGGGCTATGGCTACACCTTC,CASSFGGGEGYGYTF
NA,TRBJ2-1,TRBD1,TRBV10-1,TGCGCCAGCAGTGCCCGGGACAGGGGGTACAATGAGCAGTTCTTC,CASSARDRGYNEQFF
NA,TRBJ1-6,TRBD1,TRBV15,TGTGCCACCAGCCGGACAGGGTACTATTCACCCCTCCACTTT,CATSRTGYYSPLHF
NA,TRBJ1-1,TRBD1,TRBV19,TGTGCCAGTAGTTCCTGGGACAGGGGGAACACTGAAGCTTTCTTT,CASSSWDRGNTEAFF
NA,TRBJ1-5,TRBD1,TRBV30,TGTGCCTGGAGAGGGGACAGCCCGGATCAGCCCCAGCATTTT,CAWRGDSPDQPQHF
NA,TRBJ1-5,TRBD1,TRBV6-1,TGTGCCAGCAGTGACAGGGGACAGGGCGGCACAAATCAGCCCCAGCATTTT,CASSDRGQGGTNQPQHF
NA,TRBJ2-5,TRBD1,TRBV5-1,TGCGCCAGCAGCTTGTTGGGCAGGGGGCCGGAGACCCAGTACTTC,CASSLLGRGPETQYF
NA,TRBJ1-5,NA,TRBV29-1,TGCAGCGTTTCTCCGGGATTCAATCAGCCCCAGCATTTT,CSVSPGFNQPQHF
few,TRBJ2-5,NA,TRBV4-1,TGCGCCAGCAGCCAAGAGAGGGCAGGGGCTCTCAAGACCCAGTACTTC,CASSQERAGALKTQYF
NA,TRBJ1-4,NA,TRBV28,TGTGCCAGCAGTGTAACGGACAGCTCAACTAATGAAAAACTGTTTTTT,CASSVTDSSTNEKLFF
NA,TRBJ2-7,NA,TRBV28,TGTGCCAGCAGTTTCGGGGACATCCCCTCCTACGAGCAGTACTTC,CASSFGDIPSYEQYF
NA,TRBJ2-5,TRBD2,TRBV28,TGTGCCAGCAGCCTATCTAGCGGCCAAGAGACCCAGTACTTC,CASSLSSGQETQYF
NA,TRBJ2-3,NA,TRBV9,TGTGCCAGCAGCCCGCGCCCGGGACAGGTTACGGCGGGGGGGCGCGGCACAGATACGCAGTATTTT,CASSPRPGQVTAGGRGTDTQYF
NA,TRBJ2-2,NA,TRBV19,TGTGCCAGTAGCCCAACTCGGATTAGCGAAGTAGGGGAGCTGTTTTTT,CASSPTRISEVGELFF
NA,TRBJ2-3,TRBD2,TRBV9,TGTGCCAGCAGCGTAGCCTCCGGGACTAGCGGGGGGACGGGGGGGCAGTATTTT,CASSVASGTSGGTGGQYF
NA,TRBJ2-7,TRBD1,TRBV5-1,TGCGCCAGCAGCTTGGGGACAGGGGGCTTGTACGAGCAGTACTTC,CASSLGTGGLYEQYF
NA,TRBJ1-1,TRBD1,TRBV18,TGTGCCAGCTCACCGGGCTACAGGGGTGACACTGAAGCTTTCTTT,CASSPGYRGDTEAFF
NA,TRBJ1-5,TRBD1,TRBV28,TGTGCCAGCTCCCCCTTACAGGGGCCCGGGAGCAATCAGCCCCAGCATTTT,CASSPLQGPGSNQPQHF
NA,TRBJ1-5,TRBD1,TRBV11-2,TGTGCCAGCAGTACCGGGACAGGGGCGTACCAGCCCCAGCATTTT,CASSTGTGAYQPQHF
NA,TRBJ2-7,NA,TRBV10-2,TGCGCCAGCAACGGGGGCGGGGGCCCCTACGAGCAGTACTTC,CASNGGGGPYEQYF
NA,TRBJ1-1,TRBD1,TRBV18,TGTGCCAGCTCACCCCTTGGGACAGGGGTTTCGGACACTGAAGCTTTCTTT,CASSPLGTGVSDTEAFF
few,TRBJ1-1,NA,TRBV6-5,TGTGCCAGCAGTTCCCTGGGGGGGGGCCTGGACACTGAAGCTTTCTTT,CASSSLGGGLDTEAFF
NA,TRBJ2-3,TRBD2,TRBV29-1,TGCAGCGTTGAAGATACGGGGGGGAGGAAAGATACGCAGTATTTT,CSVEDTGGRKDTQYF
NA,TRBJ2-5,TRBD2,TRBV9,TGTGCCAGCAGCAAACCAGGAGGCGGGGGGAGCTTCGCGGAGACCCAGTACTTC,CASSKPGGGGSFAETQYF
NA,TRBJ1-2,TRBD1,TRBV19,TGTGCCAGTAGTCAAAACAGGGGAGACTATGGCTACACCTTC,CASSQNRGDYGYTF
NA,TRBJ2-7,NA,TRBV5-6,TGTGCCAGCAGCTTGGTCCCCGACAGTATCACCTACGAGCAGTACTTC,CASSLVPDSITYEQYF
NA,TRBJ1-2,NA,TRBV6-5,TGTGCCAGCAGTTACGGCGGGGGGCTAGGCTACACCTTC,CASSYGGGLGYTF
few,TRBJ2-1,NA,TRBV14,TGTGCCAGCAGCCAAGTGGGCAGAGAGAAGTTCTTC,CASSQVGREKFF
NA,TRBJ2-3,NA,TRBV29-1,TGCAGCGTCCACGCGGGAGATACGCAGTATTTT,CSVHAGDTQYF
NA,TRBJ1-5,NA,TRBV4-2,TGTGCCAGCAGCCAAGGTCAGGGGATCAATCAGCCCCAGCATTTT,CASSQGQGINQPQHF
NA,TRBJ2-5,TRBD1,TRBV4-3,TGCGCCAGCAGCCAAGACCCCGCCGCGGGGACAGGGGGCAGGGAGACCCAGTACTTC,CASSQDPAAGTGGRETQYF
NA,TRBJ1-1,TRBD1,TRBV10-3,TGTGCCATCAGCTACGACAGGGACGCTGAAGCTTTCTTT,CAISYDRDAEAFF
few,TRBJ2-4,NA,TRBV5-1,TGCGCCAGCAGCTTGGGGGCAGAGGGAAACATTCAGTACTTC,CASSLGAEGNIQYF
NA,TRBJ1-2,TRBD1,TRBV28,TGTGCCAGCAGTCCCGGGGATGGGACAGGGGGGGCCCGAGGCTACACCTTC,CASSPGDGTGGARGYTF
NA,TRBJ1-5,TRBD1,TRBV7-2,TGTGCCAGCAGCTTAGTGGGACAGGGGCTCGGTCAGCCCCAGCATTTT,CASSLVGQGLGQPQHF
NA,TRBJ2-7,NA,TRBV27,TGTGCCAGCAGTTTGAGGGGGGGAACCTACGAGCAGTACTTC,CASSLRGGTYEQYF
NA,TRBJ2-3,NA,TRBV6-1,TGTGCCAGCAAACTAGCCCACACAGATACGCAGTATTTT,CASKLAHTDTQYF
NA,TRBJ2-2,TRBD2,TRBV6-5,TGTGCCAGCAGTTTCGGGGGGTGGAACACCGGGGAGCTGTTTTTT,CASSFGGWNTGELFF
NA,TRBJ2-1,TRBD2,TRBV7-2,TGTGCCAGCAGCTTAGGTGGTAGCGGGGGCAATGAGCAGTTCTTC,CASSLGGSGGNEQFF
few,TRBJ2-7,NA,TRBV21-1,TGTGCCAGCAGCAAAGGGGGGGGGCCCTACGAGCAGTACTTC,CASSKGGGPYEQYF
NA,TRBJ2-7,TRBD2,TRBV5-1,TGCGCCAGCAGCTCCTCTAGAGCGGGGGGCTACGAGCAGTACTTC,CASSSSRAGGYEQYF